The 7 T cell receptor beta chains reported below all come from one sample, sequenced in a study of CD8+ T cells in alopecia areata. Investigators isolated RNA and reverse transcribed it into cDNA to act as the sequencing template. The protocol was immunoSEQ multiplex PCR, while the TCRdb copy is restricted to in-frame clones and leaves out a portion. The table lists approximately 150,000 clones, approximately 59% of them singletons, with roughly 17% in the top ten. Treatment noted: oral pan-JAK inhibitor, 5-10 mg twice daily. The starting material was CD4+ T cells sorted from blood, obtained between weeks 55 and 65, from a patient treated with tofacitinib. The receptor source for this set is a human donor with alopecia areata.

The chain carries TRBV5-1 and TRBJ1-2; tentatively, D is TRBD1 (5 bases). Trimming pared 5 bases from V and 2 bases from J, leaving 10 bases between. The CDR3 runs to 13 residues. In germline, CDR1 is SGHRS, CDR2 YFSETQ. Here the CDR3 reads CASRPGTNYGYTF. The DNA of the CDR3 is TGCGCCAGCAGACCCGGGACCAACTATGGCTACACCTTC.

This clone has a handful of counts. The chain joins TRBV5-1 to TRBJ1-5; D uncertain. CDR3 size: 14 residues. V gave up 0 bases and J gave up 5 bases, with 9 bases separating them. Germline V CDR1 and CDR2: SGHRS, YFSETQ. The DNA for the CDR3 is TGCGCCAGCAGCTTGGGACATAAGGATCAGCCCCAGCATTTT. It is translated as CASSLGHKDQPQHF. Supplemented by reference TRBV5-1 and TRBJ1-5, the full variable domain reads KAGVTQTPRYLIKTRGQQVTLSCSPISGHRSVSWYQQTPGQGLQFLFEYFSETQRNKGNFPGRFSGRQFSNSRSEMNVSTLELGDSALYLCASSLGHKDQPQHFGDGTRLSIL.

The V call is TRBV5-1, the J call TRBJ2-1; 8 bases are a match to TRBD1. In germline, CDR1 is SGHRS, CDR2 YFSETQ. V was pared by 3 bases and J by 6 bases, with 8 bases of the junction left unmatched. The CDR3 length is 15 residues. The CDR3 DNA reads as TGCGCCAGCAGCTCGAACAGGGGGTCGATCAATGAGCAGTTCTTC. The encoded protein is CASSSNRGSINEQFF.

The chain joins TRBV20-1 to TRBJ1-2, with D hard to call. CDR3 length equals 11 residues. Germline CDR1 and CDR2: DFQATT and SNEGSKA (reference sequence). Trimming shortened V by 6 bases and J by 4 bases, and 9 bases separated the two germline ends. The CDR3 reads CSAWFGYGYTF. The CDR3, as DNA: TGCAGTGCCTGGTTTGGCTATGGCTACACCTTC.

This clone appeared once. The CDR3 region is CASSPRDRHYEQYF. The CDR3, as DNA: TGTGCCAGCAGCCCTAGGGACAGACACTACGAGCAGTACTTC. This chain uses TRBV5-4 with TRBJ2-7; 7 bases map to TRBD1. The CDR3 extends over 14 amino acids. Germline values: CDR1 SGHNT, CDR2 YYREEE (reference sequence). V trimming: 4 bases; J trimming: 3 bases; junction bases outside the gene matches: 7.

DNA for the CDR3: TGCAGCGTTAAACGTGGCAGGTTGAACACTGAAGCTTTCTTT. It specifies CSVKRGRLNTEAFF. The rearrangement joins TRBV29-1 to TRBJ1-1; no firm D call. Germline V lookup: CDR1 SQVTM, CDR2 ANQGSEA. V was clipped by 5 bases and J by 0 bases, with 13 bases between them. The CDR3 is 14 amino acids.

The V and J genes are TRBV7-2 and TRBJ1-5, with TRBD1 identical over 7 bases. J gave up 4 bases and V 4 bases, and 4 bases lay outside the gene matches. This CDR3 has 14 amino acids. From germline, CDR1 is SGHTA and CDR2 FQGNSA. DNA for the CDR3: TGTGCCAGCAGCTGGGGACAGCGAAATCAGCCCCAGCATTTT. It encodes CASSWGQRNQPQHF. Filled out from reference TRBV7-2 and TRBJ1-5, the complete variable domain reads GAGVSQSPSNKVTEKGKDVELRCDPISGHTALYWYRQSLGQGLEFLIYFQGNSAPDKSGLPSDRFSAERTGGSVSTLTIQRTQQEDSAVYLCASSWGQRNQPQHFGDGTRLSIL.